Below, 13 T cell receptor beta chains from the same sample are listed, as sequenced in a study of early T cells in non-severe SARS-CoV-2 infection. Each CDR3 protein is one row after TCRdb ran MiXCR on the 5' RACE reads. The sample lists 100,000 to 120,000 distinct CDR3 sequences; around 13% were seen once. The sample consisted of whole blood, taken at baseline. The receptor set was obtained from an adult who was a healthcare worker with PCR-confirmed SARS-CoV-2 infection or an uninfected control (not recorded which).

The chain is built from TRBV9 and TRBJ1-6, with 7 bases identical to TRBD1. With 0 bases clipped from V and 10 bases from J, the junction kept 16 bases outside the gene matches. The CDR3 sequence is 18 residues long. Germline CDR1 is SGDLS and CDR2 is YYNGEE. In DNA, the CDR3 is TGTGCCAGCAGCGTAGAGGGGACAGCCGATTTTCTTTCCTCACCCCTCCACTTT. Translating it yields CASSVEGTADFLSSPLHF.

This chain uses TRBV12-5 with TRBJ1-1, with 7 bases aligning to TRBD1. Looked up from germline, CDR1 is LGHNT and CDR2 is FRNRAP. The CDR3 is 15 residues long. The trim removed 3 bases at V and 0 bases at J, leaving 4 bases unmatched. The CDR3 coding sequence is TGTGCTAGTGGTTTCGGGACAGCTATGAACACTGAAGCTTTCTTT. This codes for CASGFGTAMNTEAFF.

This chain joins TRBV12-3 or TRBV12-4 and TRBJ2-7; the match to TRBD2 covers 12 bases. V shed 5 bases, J shed 2 bases, and the junction held 4 bases outside the gene matches. This CDR3 region has 15 residues. This chain's CDR3 is CASSARTSGAYEQYF. The CDR3, as DNA: TGTGCCAGCAGTGCCAGGACTAGCGGGGCCTACGAGCAGTACTTC.

The chain employs TRBV2 and TRBJ2-7; the match to TRBD1 covers 8 bases. The length of the CDR3 is 14 residues. The trim removed 8 bases at V and 3 bases at J, leaving 9 bases unmatched. Germline CDR1 is SNHLY and CDR2 is FYNNEI. In DNA, the CDR3 is TGTGCCAGCCAGGGACAGGCCGACTACTACGAGCAGTACTTC. The encoded protein is CASQGQADYYEQYF.

The table lists this clonotype with a few counts. The chain couples TRBV18 to TRBJ2-2, with D possibly TRBD1 on 6 matching bases. Between the trimmed V and J ends, which lost 3 bases and 4 bases, there was a span of 15 bases. CDR1 is KGHSH and CDR2 is LQKENI in the germline V gene. The CDR3 length is 16 residues. Written as DNA, the CDR3 is TGTGCCAGCTCACCTCAATCGGTACAGGGCACCGGGGAGCTGTTTTTT. Translated, it gives CASSPQSVQGTGELFF.

Ten or more counts support this clonotype. The chain employs TRBV7-9 and TRBJ2-3, with 7 bases that match TRBD2. CDR1 SEHNR and CDR2 FQNEAQ come from the germline V gene (reference sequence). The CDR3 sequence is 17 residues long. The V gene end was trimmed by 2 bases and the J gene end by 8 bases; junction bases not matched to a gene: 16. CDR3 region: CASSLRSTSADPITQYF. The CDR3 coding sequence is TGTGCCAGCAGCTTACGGTCAACTAGCGCGGACCCTATTACGCAGTATTTT.

V gene TRBV7-8 combines with J gene TRBJ1-6; no definite D call. Germline CDR1 SGHVS, CDR2 FQNEAQ. The CDR3 loop spans 16 amino acids. Trimming cost V 7 bases and J 0 bases, with 13 bases left between them. In DNA, the CDR3 is TGTGCCAGCATGGACCGCGCGAGCTCCTATAATTCACCCCTCCACTTT. Amino acid sequence: CASMDRASSYNSPLHF.

The V gene is TRBV30, the J gene TRBJ1-2; D might be TRBD1 (5 bases). V was pared by 2 bases and J by 2 bases, with 15 bases between. The CDR3 runs 15 residues. Germline V gene data show CDR1 as GTSNPN and CDR2 as SVGIG (reference sequence). The CDR3 DNA reads TGTGCCTGGAGTCCACAGGAAAAAAAGAACTATGGCTACACCTTC. Its translation is CAWSPQEKKNYGYTF.

The chain uses TRBV20-1 and TRBJ2-4; 7 nucleotides line up with TRBD1. Germline V gene lookup returns CDR1 DFQATT and CDR2 SNEGSKA (reference sequence). Germline trimming cut 5 bases from V and 0 bases from J; bases unmatched to any gene: 7. This CDR3 has 15 amino acids. This CDR3 is CSAWSDRVAKNIQYF. CDR3 sequence (DNA): TGCAGTGCTTGGTCTGACAGGGTAGCCAAAAACATTCAGTACTTC.

This clonotype was picked up many times. This chain uses TRBV7-8 with TRBJ2-2; D gene ambiguous. CDR3 length: 14 amino acids. Germline V CDR1 and CDR2: SGHVS, FQNEAQ. V lost 2 bases, J lost 0 bases, and 4 bases lay in between. The CDR3 loop reads CASSLRANTGELFF. CDR3 DNA: TGTGCCAGCAGCTTACGGGCGAACACCGGGGAGCTGTTTTTT.

This clonotype was counted a few times. The chain carries TRBV7-3 and TRBJ2-5; the match to TRBD1 covers 7 bases. CDR3 length: 13 residues. Looked up from germline, CDR1 is SGHTA and CDR2 is FQGTGA. Trimming cost V 3 bases and J 5 bases; bases outside gene matches: 3. The CDR3 loop reads CASSFTTGETQYF. The DNA of the CDR3 is TGTGCCAGCAGCTTCACGACAGGGGAGACCCAGTACTTC.

This clonotype was observed a few times. As DNA, the CDR3 is TGTGCCAGCAGTCGGACTAGCGGGGTTATAGAGACCCAGTACTTC. Its translation is CASSRTSGVIETQYF. V usage is TRBV11-1 and J usage is TRBJ2-5, with TRBD2 identical over 12 bases. The CDR3 extends over 15 amino acids. The germline V gene has CDR1 SGHAT and CDR2 FQDESV (reference sequence). J gave up 4 bases and V 6 bases, and 6 bases lay outside the gene matches.

Points on this clonotype: Sequence at one end of the junction differs from germline and may be a read error. This sequence joins TRBV6-1 and TRBJ1-1; 7 bases are a match to TRBD1. Germline CDR1 reads MNHNS; CDR2 reads SASEGT. The CDR3 contains 16 residues. CDR3 sequence reads: CASSGSVETGNTEVFF. Here the CDR3 DNA reads TGTGCCAGCAGTGGGTCAGTTGAGACAGGGAACACTGAAGTTTTCTTT.